Listed below are T cell receptor beta chains from one sample, sequenced in a study of radiation and T cells in renal cell carcinoma. Profiled with immunoSEQ multiplex PCR; TCRdb holds only in-frame clones, not every one. Of 120,000 to 150,000 clones in the sample, approximately 86% were seen once. The material sequenced was blood, taken from a patient whose treatment included radiotherapy and nephrectomy. The origin of the receptors is a woman in her fifties or sixties with renal cell carcinoma. CDR3s include the opening cysteine and the closing phenylalanine or tryptophan. The D gene is left open where the match is weak. For some rows the clone size is stated as once, few or many, or as a class when expanded; others skip it.

v_gene	d_gene	j_gene	abundance	CDR3aa	CDR3nt
TRBV6-5	TRBD1	TRBJ2-6	once	CASSSGTGLVANVLTF	TGTGCCAGCAGTTCCGGGACAGGTCTTGTGGCCAACGTCCTGACTTTC
TRBV18	TRBD2	TRBJ2-1	once	CASSPPVQRGYNEQFF	TGTGCCAGCTCACCACCGGTACAGCGGGGTTACAATGAGCAGTTCTTC
TRBV6-1	.	TRBJ1-4	.	CASSEGGYSPPNEKLFF	TGTGCCAGCAGTGAAGGGGGGTATTCTCCGCCTAATGAAAAACTGTTTTTT
TRBV7-2	TRBD2	TRBJ2-1	once	CASSLGERGSYNEQFF	TGTGCCAGCAGCTTAGGTGAGCGGGGGTCCTACAATGAGCAGTTCTTC
TRBV6-1	TRBD1	TRBJ1-2	.	CASNNPGQGDCTF	TGTGCCAGTAACAACCCCGGACAGGGTGATTGCACCTTC
TRBV5-4	.	TRBJ1-3	once	CASSFPGRISGNTIYF	TGTGCCAGCAGCTTTCCGGGACGGATCTCTGGAAACACCATATATTTT
TRBV21-1	.	TRBJ2-2	.	CARRGGGNTGELFF	TGTGCCAGGCGCGGAGGGGGGAACACCGGGGAGCTGTTTTTT
TRBV2	.	TRBJ1-4	few	CASSRRGSEEKLFF	TGTGCCAGCAGTCGCCGGGGTTCAGAGGAAAAACTGTTTTTT
TRBV9	TRBD1	TRBJ1-2	.	CASSPQQGVYGYTF	TGTGCCAGCAGCCCCCAACAGGGGGTATATGGCTACACCTTC
TRBV10-1	.	TRBJ2-2	.	CASSESGGLNTGELFF	TGCGCCAGCAGTGAGTCGGGGGGGCTTAACACCGGGGAGCTGTTTTTT
TRBV5-5	.	TRBJ1-2	.	CASWGEVLYGYTF	TGTGCCAGCTGGGGGGAAGTACTCTATGGCTACACCTTC
TRBV7-8	TRBD1	TRBJ1-2	once	CASSFGQGNYGYTF	TGTGCCAGCAGTTTTGGACAGGGGAACTATGGCTACACCTTC
TRBV10-3	.	TRBJ2-7	.	CAISVTDKLGEQYF	TGTGCCATCAGTGTTACGGACAAGCTGGGGGAGCAGTACTTC
TRBV5-4	.	TRBJ1-2	.	CASSFWDTGYTF	TGTGCCAGCAGCTTCTGGGACACCGGCTACACCTTC
TRBV15	.	TRBJ1-6	.	CATSRGPATGLDSPLHF	TGTGCCACCAGCAGAGGCCCAGCGACAGGCTTGGATTCACCCCTCCACTTT
TRBV28	.	TRBJ1-2	.	CASRQAYSNYGYTF	TGTGCCAGCAGGCAGGCTTACTCTAACTATGGCTACACCTTC
TRBV7-3	.	TRBJ1-1	.	CASSIRGRAANTEAFF	TGTGCCAGCAGCATAAGGGGTAGGGCGGCGAACACTGAAGCTTTCTTT
TRBV7-2	TRBD1	TRBJ1-1	.	CASSLWTGNTEAFF	TGTGCCAGCAGCTTATGGACAGGGAACACTGAAGCTTTCTTT
TRBV7-2	.	TRBJ2-5	.	CASSWPISVETQYF	TGTGCCAGCAGCTGGCCTATTAGCGTGGAGACCCAGTACTTC
TRBV27	.	TRBJ2-7	.	CASSVALGSYEQYF	TGTGCCAGCAGTGTAGCTCTAGGCTCCTACGAGCAGTACTTC
TRBV28	.	TRBJ1-3	.	CASSFRNTIYF	TGTGCCAGCAGTTTCAGAAACACCATATATTTT
TRBV4-3	.	TRBJ2-3	.	CASSQLGPSTDTQYF	TGCGCCAGCAGCCAGTTGGGACCCAGCACAGATACGCAGTATTTT
TRBV4-3	.	TRBJ1-1	few	CASSPRGGNTEAFF	TGCGCCAGCAGCCCGAGGGGAGGTAACACTGAAGCTTTCTTT
TRBV5-4	TRBD1	TRBJ2-7	.	CASSPGQGEAYEQYF	TGTGCCAGCAGCCCAGGACAGGGGGAAGCCTACGAGCAGTACTTC
TRBV5-6	TRBD2	TRBJ2-1	.	CASSTGLADPSNEQFF	TGTGCCAGCAGCACGGGACTAGCGGACCCCTCCAATGAGCAGTTCTTC
TRBV2	.	TRBJ2-5	.	CASSRVQETQYF	TGTGCCAGCTCGAGGGTTCAAGAGACCCAGTACTTC
TRBV27	.	TRBJ2-3	once	CASSLAGVEDTQYF	TGTGCCAGCAGTTTAGCAGGGGTGGAAGATACGCAGTATTTT
TRBV10-3	.	TRBJ1-5	.	CAISEYGESNQPQHF	TGTGCCATCAGTGAGTATGGGGAGAGCAATCAGCCCCAGCATTTT
TRBV30	TRBD2	TRBJ2-1	.	CAWGLAGGLNEQFF	TGTGCCTGGGGACTAGCGGGGGGGCTCAATGAGCAGTTCTTC
TRBV5-5	.	TRBJ2-7	.	CASNHGGSYEQYF	TGTGCCAGCAACCACGGGGGCTCCTACGAGCAGTACTTC
TRBV7-2	.	TRBJ2-1	.	CASSPPGSDEQFF	TGTGCCAGCAGCCCACCCGGCTCCGATGAGCAGTTCTTC
TRBV5-1	.	TRBJ2-1	.	CASSLWSGYEQFF	TGCGCCAGCAGCTTGTGGTCGGGATATGAGCAGTTCTTC
TRBV4-3	.	TRBJ1-4	once	CASSLRAASTNEKLFF	TGCGCCAGCAGCCTCCGGGCCGCTTCAACTAATGAAAAACTGTTTTTT
TRBV27	.	TRBJ2-2	.	CASSFGLNTGELFF	TGTGCCAGCAGTTTCGGGTTGAACACCGGGGAGCTGTTTTTT
TRBV7-2	.	TRBJ2-5	.	CASSLGDPGGTQYF	TGTGCCAGCAGCTTGGGGGACCCCGGGGGGACCCAGTACTTC
TRBV27	TRBD2	TRBJ2-3	.	CASSLAGPSTDTQYF	TGTGCCAGCAGTCTAGCGGGACCTAGCACAGATACGCAGTATTTT
TRBV7-9	.	TRBJ2-2	.	CASSVPEGPGELFF	TGTGCCAGCAGCGTACCGGAGGGCCCCGGGGAGCTGTTTTTT
TRBV5-1	.	TRBJ2-2	.	CASSLMGADTGELFF	TGCGCCAGCAGCTTGATGGGGGCGGACACCGGGGAGCTGTTTTTT
TRBV5-1	TRBD1	TRBJ1-4	.	CASNSGTAHEKLFF	TGCGCCAGCAACTCCGGGACAGCCCATGAAAAACTGTTTTTT
TRBV30	.	TRBJ2-7	few	CAWSVGTLYEQYF	TGTGCCTGGAGTGTAGGTACCCTTTACGAGCAGTACTTC
TRBV5-5	.	TRBJ1-1	.	CASSLVLRLLNTEAFF	TGTGCCAGCAGCTTGGTCCTACGGCTCCTGAACACTGAAGCTTTCTTT
TRBV30	TRBD1	TRBJ2-7	.	CAWSVDRDRVYEQYF	TGTGCCTGGAGTGTAGACCGGGACAGGGTTTACGAGCAGTACTTC
TRBV6-5	.	TRBJ2-2	.	CASNQDGNTGELFF	TGTGCCAGCAATCAGGACGGGAACACCGGGGAGCTGTTTTTT
TRBV30	.	TRBJ2-7	.	CAWSPPSVDPYEQYF	TGTGCCTGGAGTCCTCCCAGTGTGGACCCCTACGAGCAGTACTTC
TRBV6-6	TRBD1	TRBJ2-7	.	CASSFGTGSNEQYF	TGTGCCAGCAGTTTTGGGACAGGGTCCAACGAGCAGTACTTC
TRBV28	TRBD2	TRBJ2-5	.	CASSLGGTSGRETQYF	TGTGCCAGCAGTTTGGGCGGGACTAGCGGGAGAGAGACCCAGTACTTC
TRBV5-1	.	TRBJ2-3	.	CASSLEHSTDTQYF	TGCGCCAGCAGCTTGGAGCATAGCACAGATACGCAGTATTTT
TRBV7-2	.	TRBJ1-2	.	CASGRDSGYGYTF	TGTGCCAGCGGACGGGACTCCGGGTATGGCTACACCTTC
TRBV7-9	.	TRBJ1-5	.	CASSLSVSGYNQPQHF	TGTGCCAGCAGCTTATCGGTCAGCGGTTACAATCAGCCCCAGCATTTT
TRBV19	.	TRBJ2-3	.	CASSTPEHSGTDTQYF	TGTGCCAGTAGTACCCCCGAGCATTCAGGCACAGATACGCAGTATTTT
TRBV6-5	TRBD1	TRBJ1-1	.	CASSGRDRGATEAFF	TGTGCCAGCAGTGGGAGGGACAGGGGTGCCACTGAAGCTTTCTTT
TRBV18	.	TRBJ1-2	once	CASSPPNSAGQRGSILYGYTF	TGTGCCAGCTCACCACCGAATTCGGCGGGTCAACGAGGATCCATATTATATGGCTACACCTTC